The 22 T cell receptor beta chains below were found in one sample sequenced in a study of read filtering for tumor transcriptome and immune sequencing. From 300 to 450 ng of RNA, a library with molecular barcoded alpha/delta and beta/gamma adaptors was made. TCRdb called the reads again in MiXCR, with one record for every CDR3 protein. Among roughly 130,000 distinct CDR3 sequences listed, 10% to 15% were seen once. Sequenced: a population of CD138-negative cells sorted from bone marrow. The receptors here all came from a donor at least 40 years old with multiple myeloma.

This clonotype was seen many times. J is TRBJ1-1 and V is TRBV13; no definite D call. The CDR3 length is 15 residues. V was cut by 5 bases and J by 5 bases, with 18 bases left in between. Per the germline V gene, CDR1 is PRHDT and CDR2 is FYEKMQ (reference sequence). The CDR3 is CASSPTGSKNTEAFF. CDR3 sequence (DNA): TGTGCCAGCAGCCCCACCGGGAGCAAGAATACTGAAGCTTTCTTT.

At least ten counts were recorded for this clonotype. This chain joins TRBV5-5 and TRBJ1-1; 10 bases line up with TRBD1. Looked up from germline, CDR1 is SGHKS and CDR2 is YYEKEE (reference sequence). CDR3 length: 18 amino acids. Trimming cost V 0 bases and J 5 bases; bases outside gene matches: 13. For the CDR3, the DNA is TGTGCCAGCAGCTTGGCAGTCCTCGACAGGGGGCGAGGTACTGAAGCTTTCTTT. Its translation: CASSLAVLDRGRGTEAFF. Drawing the rest from reference TRBV5-5 and TRBJ1-1, the complete variable domain is DAGVTQSPTHLIKTRGQQVTLRCSPISGHKSVSWYQQVLGQGPQFIFQYYEKEERGRGNFPDRFSARQFPNYSSELNVNALLLGDSALYLCASSLAVLDRGRGTEAFFGQGTRLTVV.

Many counts were recorded for this clonotype. This rearrangement joins TRBV20-1 to TRBJ2-3; 9 nucleotides agree with TRBD1. The CDR3 has 15 residues. Germline CDR1 is DFQATT and CDR2 is SNEGSKA (reference sequence). Losses at the gene ends were 5 bases for V and 5 bases for J; bases not matched to a gene: 11. The CDR3 reads CSAQTGQGLLDTQYF. The CDR3 DNA follows: TGCAGTGCTCAGACGGGACAGGGACTACTAGATACGCAGTATTTT.

This clonotype showed up many times. The chain has TRBV6-1 and TRBJ2-3; D is unresolved. V dropped 5 bases and J dropped 4 bases, with 4 bases sitting between them. The CDR3 covers 11 residues. CDR1 and CDR2 (germline): MNHNS, SASEGT. The CDR3 DNA reads as TGTGCCAGCAGTTCGGCAGATACGCAGTATTTT. It codes for CASSSADTQYF.

This clonotype has at least ten counts. This chain connects TRBV10-3 to TRBJ1-1, with TRBD1 as a possible D gene (6 bases). Trimming took off 4 bases at V and 9 bases at J, with 9 bases between the two ends. This CDR3 contains 11 residues. Germline V gene sequence: CDR1 ENHRY, CDR2 SYGVKD. The CDR3 DNA is TGTGCCATCAGTGTGGGGGGGCAAGCTTTCTTT. Amino acid sequence: CAISVGGQAFF.

This clonotype was detected ten times or more. The chain recombines TRBV5-6 with TRBJ1-1; 7 nucleotides align to TRBD1. In germline, CDR1 is SGHDT, CDR2 YYEEEE. Trimming cost V 3 bases and J 1 base; bases outside gene matches: 6. The CDR3 spans 15 residues. The CDR3 coding sequence is TGTGCCAGCAGCTGGAGGGGGCCGGCGAACACTGAAGCTTTCTTT. It specifies CASSWRGPANTEAFF.

This clonotype was seen ten or more times. V and J are TRBV5-1 and TRBJ2-5; D perhaps matches TRBD1 (5 bases). Trimming removed 0 bases from V and 1 base from J, with 13 bases in between. The CDR3 consists of 16 residues. In germline, CDR1 is SGHRS, CDR2 YFSETQ. The CDR3 reads CASSLGILDTQETQYF. CDR3 bases: TGCGCCAGCAGCTTGGGAATACTGGACACCCAAGAGACCCAGTACTTC.

This clonotype was seen repeatedly, ten times or more. The rearrangement joins TRBV7-9 to TRBJ1-4; weak D call: TRBD1 (5 bases). Germline V gene data show CDR1 as SEHNR and CDR2 as FQNEAQ (reference sequence). The CDR3 is 16 residues long. Trimming removed 3 bases from V and 7 bases from J, with 18 bases in between. CDR3 residues: CASSFSRLLGVEKLFF. The CDR3 DNA reads TGTGCCAGCAGCTTTTCCCGACTATTGGGGGTTGAAAAACTGTTTTTT.

This clonotype was observed many times. This chain connects TRBV15 to TRBJ2-6; D gene unclear. This CDR3 comprises 15 residues. CDR1 and CDR2 (germline): LNHNV, YYDKDF (reference sequence). V was cut by 0 bases and J by 1 base, with 4 bases left in between. CDR3 in amino acids: CATSRDLSGANVLTF. CDR3 in DNA: TGTGCCACCAGCAGAGATTTATCTGGGGCCAACGTCCTGACTTTC.

There are many counts of this clonotype. V is TRBV20-1 and J is TRBJ2-5; D remains ambiguous. Germline CDR1 and CDR2: DFQATT and SNEGSKA (reference sequence). CDR3 length: 12 amino acids. V was clipped by 3 bases and J by 2 bases, with 7 bases between them. CDR3 coding DNA: TGCAGTGCTAGGCTGGTACAAGAGACCCAGTACTTC. Protein: CSARLVQETQYF.

This clonotype was picked up many times. This sequence joins TRBV28 and TRBJ2-7, with TRBD1 matching 7 bases. The junction had 4 bases not matched to a gene; V was cut back by 6 bases and J by 2 bases. The CDR3 covers 13 residues. Germline lookup yields CDR1 MDHEN and CDR2 SYDVKM. CDR3 loop: CASRGQATYEQYF. Written as DNA, the CDR3 is TGTGCCAGCAGAGGACAGGCCACCTACGAGCAGTACTTC.

This clonotype was detected ten times or more. The chain uses TRBV20-1 and TRBJ2-3; D is perhaps TRBD1 or TRBD2 (5 bases each). Germline assignment: CDR1 DFQATT and CDR2 SNEGSKA (reference sequence). This CDR3 is built from 14 residues. The germline V and J ends were trimmed by 6 bases and 0 bases, with 13 bases remaining between them. The CDR3 coding sequence is TGCAGTGCCAGGGACGGCTCTAGCACAGATACGCAGTATTTT. It codes for CSARDGSSTDTQYF.

This clonotype was seen ten or more times. The chain has TRBV19 and TRBJ2-5; D may match TRBD1 or TRBD2 (5 bases each). V lost 5 bases to trimming and J lost 4 bases, with 20 bases between them. Germline values: CDR1 LNHDA, CDR2 SQIVND (reference sequence). The CDR3 consists of 16 residues. The CDR3 region has the DNA TGTGCCAGTAGTCCCCAACGGGACCTCGGAGGAGAGACCCAGTACTTC. This codes for CASSPQRDLGGETQYF.

This clonotype has ten or more counts. V gene TRBV7-9 combines with J gene TRBJ2-3; maybe TRBD2 (6 bases). Trimming removed 5 bases at V and 1 base at J, with 16 bases between. CDR1 is SEHNR, CDR2 FQNEAQ, per germline (reference sequence). The CDR3 is made up of 16 amino acids. The CDR3: CASSPSRGSRTDTQYF. The CDR3, as DNA: TGTGCCAGCAGCCCATCGCGGGGTTCCCGCACAGATACGCAGTATTTT.

This chain connects TRBV5-1 to TRBJ2-1; TRBD1 matches at 7 bases. The CDR3 is 14 residues long. CDR1 and CDR2 (germline): SGHRS, YFSETQ. V lost 7 bases to trimming and J lost 9 bases; unmatched junction nucleotides: 13. The CDR3 coding sequence is TGCGCCAGCGGCGAGCGAGACAGGGCCGCTGAGCAGTTCTTC. Its translation is CASGERDRAAEQFF.

As to this clonotype: A much bigger clone sits one base away, suggesting this may be a read error. The chain uses TRBV6-5 and TRBJ2-1; D call uncertain. Trimming removed 2 bases at V and 8 bases at J, with 4 bases between. CDR3 length equals 11 residues. The germline V gene encodes CDR1 MNHEY and CDR2 SVGAGI. CDR3 amino acids: CASSYGYEQFF. The CDR3 coding sequence is TGTGCCAGCAGTTACGGGTATGAGCAGTTCTTC.

Notes on this clonotype: No conserved phenylalanine or tryptophan ends this CDR3, so it is likely a read error. This chain uses TRBV4-2 with TRBJ2-7, with 8 bases fitting TRBD2. Germline V gene lookup returns CDR1 LGHNA and CDR2 YNFKEQ. With 1 base clipped from V and 1 base from J, the junction kept 0 bases outside the gene matches. This CDR3 spans 14 amino acids. CDR3 sequence reads: CASSQAGGSYEQYL. DNA of the CDR3: TGTGCCAGCAGCCAAGCGGGAGGGTCCTACGAGCAGTACCTC.

A single count supports this clonotype. A much more abundant neighbour one base away suggests this may be a read error. V gene TRBV2 combines with J gene TRBJ1-5, with D possibly matching TRBD1 (5 bases). The V end lost 7 bases, the J end lost 1 base, and 17 bases lay between the germline ends. CDR3 length: 16 residues. Per the germline V gene, CDR1 is SNHLY and CDR2 is FYNNEI. CDR3: CASTHKRGPSNQPQHF. CDR3 nucleotide sequence: TGTGCCAGCACCCATAAGAGGGGTCCGAGCAATCAGCCCCAGCATTTT.

As to this clonotype: A much larger clone lies a single base off, so this may be a read error. This chain's CDR3 is CSVERLNTEAFF. The CDR3 nucleotides read TGCAGCGTTGAACGCTTGAACACTGAAGCTTTCTTT. This sequence joins TRBV29-1 and TRBJ1-1; D ambiguous. Trimming removed 2 bases at V and 0 bases at J, with 4 bases between. The germline CDR1 and CDR2 sequences are SQVTM and ANQGSEA. The CDR3 has 12 amino acids.

This clonotype was seen many times. V and J are TRBV11-2 and TRBJ1-1, with D maybe TRBD1 (5 bases). In germline, CDR1 is SGHAT, CDR2 FQNNGV. V lost 5 bases, J lost 4 bases, and 11 bases lay in between. This CDR3 has 13 residues. This CDR3 is CASSPQGFTEAFF. The CDR3 DNA sequence: TGTGCCAGCAGCCCTCAGGGTTTCACTGAAGCTTTCTTT.

Many counts were recorded for this clonotype. V gene TRBV20-1 combines with J gene TRBJ2-5; TRBD1 matches 11 bases. Germline V CDR1 and CDR2: DFQATT, SNEGSKA (reference sequence). CDR3 length: 14 residues. The J segment lost 9 bases and the V segment lost 7 bases, leaving 13 bases of the junction unmatched. The CDR3 loop is CSGETPGQGGAQYF. The CDR3 DNA follows: TGCAGTGGCGAGACGCCGGGACAGGGGGGGGCCCAGTACTTC.

As regards this clonotype: Being one base from a much bigger clone, this may be a read error. This CDR3 is missing its conserved last phenylalanine or tryptophan, likely due to a read error. The chain carries TRBV30 and TRBJ2-1, with D possibly matching TRBD2 (6 bases). The CDR3 is made up of 15 amino acids. Germline-derived CDR1 and CDR2 are GTSNPN and SVGIG (reference sequence). Trimming left V 2 bases short and J 0 bases short, with 11 bases between. The CDR3 nucleotides are TGTGCCTGGAGTCCAGGGCGGGGCTCCTACAATGAGCAGTTCTCC. It is translated as CAWSPGRGSYNEQFS.